The present entry profiles one T cell receptor beta chain with its context. The antigen remains unidentified. Measured with immunoSEQ multiplex PCR; TCRdb has only the in-frame clones, and not every one. Of 35,000 to 50,000 clones listed, around nine tenths are singletons. The data were obtained in a study of memory CD8 T cells in hepatitis C reinfection. Background on the study: HCV reinfection meant a positive HCV RNA test after two negative tests at least 60 days apart. Study results and caveats: Only 4 or 5 donors prevented definitive conclusions about public clonotypes.

As for time point: peak reinfection, 3 to 8 weeks after reinfection detection. No in vitro expansion preceded TCR sequencing of the sorted cells. At all three reinfection time points, viable CD3+ CD8+ CD45RO- cells from a couple of donors served as controls. J lost 9 bases, V lost 4 bases, and 5 bases had no gene match. CDR1 is MNHEY and CDR2 is SMNVEV in the germline V gene (reference sequence). This CDR3 region has 15 residues. The sample taken for sequencing was naive CD8+ T cells sorted from blood. The chain couples TRBV27 to TRBJ2-4; 14 bases map to TRBD2. This receptor was obtained from a man aged 18 to 29 with hepatitis C virus infection. The CDR3 protein is CASSSGLAGEGIQYF. The CDR3 nucleotides read TGTGCCAGCAGTTCGGGACTAGCGGGAGAGGGCATTCAGTACTTC.